The 5 T cell receptor beta chains below all came from one sample that was sequenced in a study of technical replicates of blood from a handful of donors. The repertoire was sequenced with immunoSEQ multiplex PCR; TCRdb's copy has only in-frame clones and lacks some. This sample has approximately 73,000 clones; about 90% occur once, and the top ten carry over 0.35%. Sequenced input: T cells isolated from PBMCs. These receptor sequences come from a human donor in good health.

CDR3 bases: TGTGCCAGCAGCTTATCCGGAGGCACAGATACGCAGTATTTT. Protein sequence: CASSLSGGTDTQYF. The chain couples TRBV7-9 to TRBJ2-3; no clear D gene. Germline CDR1 reads SEHNR; CDR2 reads FQNEAQ (reference sequence). The CDR3 has 14 amino acids. V lost 2 bases and J lost 1, with 7 bases in between.

This chain joins TRBV19 and TRBJ1-5; the D gene is possibly TRBD1 (5 bases). The CDR3 totals 14 residues. From germline, CDR1 is LNHDA and CDR2 SQIVND (reference sequence). Deletions cut 4 bases from V and 6 bases from J, with 13 bases between. Here the CDR3 reads CASSTQGFGQPQHF. CDR3 nucleotides: TGTGCCAGTAGTACCCAGGGTTTCGGTCAGCCCCAGCATTTT.

J is TRBJ2-7 and V is TRBV10-1; 9 positions match TRBD1. With V trimmed by 7 bases and J by 1 base, 11 bases remained unmatched. The length of the CDR3 is 16 residues. The germline V gene encodes CDR1 WNHNN and CDR2 SYGVQD (reference sequence). The CDR3 DNA reads as TGCGCCAGCAACATACCTCGGGGACAGGGATCCTACGAGCAGTACTTC. Amino acids: CASNIPRGQGSYEQYF.

The chain employs TRBV9 and TRBJ1-1; D uncertain. The V and J ends lost 0 bases and 1 base respectively, with 4 bases between them. CDR3 length equals 13 residues. The V gene's germline CDR1 is SGDLS and CDR2 YYNGEE. CDR3 residues: CASSVAGNTEAFF. The CDR3 region has the DNA TGTGCCAGCAGCGTAGCCGGGAACACTGAAGCTTTCTTT. The complete variable domain, with remaining parts taken from reference TRBV9 and TRBJ1-1, reads DSGVTQTPKHLITATGQRVTLRCSPRSGDLSVYWYQQSLDQGLQFLIQYYNGEERAKGNILERFSAQQFPDLHSELNLSSLELGDSALYFCASSVAGNTEAFFGQGTRLTVV.

For this clone: A read error may account for a junction end that differs from germline. The V gene is TRBV28, the J gene TRBJ2-7, with D possibly matching TRBD1 (5 bases). Germline values: CDR1 MDHEN, CDR2 SYDVKM. The CDR3 has 14 residues. The CDR3 bases are TGTGCCAGTAGTTTACCCGGACACACGTACGAGCAGTACTTC. Its protein is CASSLPGHTYEQYF. Together with reference TRBV28 and TRBJ2-7, the CDR3 gives the full variable domain: DVKVTQSSRYLVKRTGEKVFLECVQDMDHENMFWYRQDPGLGLRLIYFSYDVKMKEKGDIPEGYSVSREKKERFSLILESASTNQTSMYLCASSLPGHTYEQYFGPGTRLTVT.